These 2 T cell receptor beta chains were sequenced from one sample in a study of blood T cell repertoires in COVID-19. Produced via immunoSEQ multiplex PCR; TCRdb's table is partial and in-frame only. The sample lists over 150,000 clones, roughly 84% seen once, with 13% to 15% in the top ten. Sequencing was performed on peripheral blood. The origin of the receptors is a man aged 18 to 30 with active or convalescent COVID-19.

The chain links TRBV10-1 to TRBJ2-5, with D perhaps matching TRBD2 (7 bases). This CDR3 spans 17 amino acids. CDR1 is WNHNN, CDR2 SYGVQD, per germline (reference sequence). Trimming took off 2 bases at V and 2 bases at J, with 18 bases between the two ends. This CDR3 is CASSEGVRGAGQETQYF. CDR3 DNA: TGCGCCAGCAGTGAGGGCGTCCGGGGGGCCGGACAAGAGACCCAGTACTTC.

This chain connects TRBV5-1 to TRBJ2-2, with a possible D match to TRBD2 (6 bases). This CDR3 is built from 16 residues. The germline V gene encodes CDR1 SGHRS and CDR2 YFSETQ. Trimming shortened V by 7 bases and J by 1 base, and 17 bases separated the two germline ends. The CDR3 loop reads CASASLRGLNTGELFF. In nucleotides, the CDR3 is TGCGCCAGCGCTTCGCTGCGGGGACTGAACACCGGGGAGCTGTTTTTT.